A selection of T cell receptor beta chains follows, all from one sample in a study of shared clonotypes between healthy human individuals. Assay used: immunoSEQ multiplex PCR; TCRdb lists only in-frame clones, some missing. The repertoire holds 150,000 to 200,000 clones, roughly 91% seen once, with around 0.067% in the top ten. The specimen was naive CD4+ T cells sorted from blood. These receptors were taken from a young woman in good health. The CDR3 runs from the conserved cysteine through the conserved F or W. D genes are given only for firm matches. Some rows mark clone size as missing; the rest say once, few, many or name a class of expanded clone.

CDR3 protein: CASSPPGQLGELFF; CDR3 DNA: TGTGCCAGCTCACCACCCGGACAGCTCGGGGAGCTGTTTTTT; D gene: NA; clone size: once; J gene: TRBJ2-2; V gene: TRBV18
CDR3 protein: CASSPPGLMETQYF; CDR3 DNA: TGTGCCAGCTCACCCCCGGGACTAATGGAGACCCAGTACTTC; D gene: TRBD2; clone size: once; J gene: TRBJ2-5; V gene: TRBV18
CDR3 protein: CASSLEAGAAEQYF; CDR3 DNA: TGTGCCAGCAGCCTGGAGGCCGGGGCCGCCGAGCAGTACTTC; D gene: NA; clone size: NA; J gene: TRBJ2-7; V gene: TRBV5-4
CDR3 protein: CASRFTGGASEKLFF; CDR3 DNA: TGTGCCAGCAGGTTCACAGGGGGCGCCTCGGAAAAACTGTTTTTT; D gene: TRBD1; clone size: NA; J gene: TRBJ1-4; V gene: TRBV7-2
CDR3 protein: CASSPGQGAYQPQHF; CDR3 DNA: TGTGCCAGCAGCCCGGGACAGGGGGCTTATCAGCCCCAGCATTTT; D gene: TRBD1; clone size: NA; J gene: TRBJ1-5; V gene: TRBV28
CDR3 protein: CASSRLAGHEQYF; CDR3 DNA: TGCGCCAGCAGCCGGCTTGCAGGGCACGAGCAGTACTTC; D gene: NA; clone size: few; J gene: TRBJ2-7; V gene: TRBV4-1
CDR3 protein: CASSLDGAQEAFF; CDR3 DNA: TGCGCCAGCAGCTTGGACGGGGCTCAAGAAGCTTTCTTT; D gene: NA; clone size: NA; J gene: TRBJ1-1; V gene: TRBV5-1
CDR3 protein: CASSLLTGGRLTEAFF; CDR3 DNA: TGCGCCAGCAGCTTGCTCACCGGTGGACGGTTGACTGAAGCTTTCTTT; D gene: NA; clone size: NA; J gene: TRBJ1-1; V gene: TRBV5-1
CDR3 protein: CASSLDRANTGELFF; CDR3 DNA: TGTGCCAGCAGTTTAGACAGGGCCAACACCGGGGAGCTGTTTTTT; D gene: TRBD1; clone size: NA; J gene: TRBJ2-2; V gene: TRBV28
CDR3 protein: CASSLAPARTGELFF; CDR3 DNA: TGCGCCAGCAGCTTGGCCCCGGCGAGGACCGGGGAGCTGTTTTTT; D gene: NA; clone size: once; J gene: TRBJ2-2; V gene: TRBV5-1
CDR3 protein: CASSLQTGASYEQYF; CDR3 DNA: TGTGCCAGCAGCTTACAAACGGGAGCCTCCTACGAGCAGTACTTC; D gene: NA; clone size: NA; J gene: TRBJ2-7; V gene: TRBV11-1
CDR3 protein: CASSAILPEQYF; CDR3 DNA: TGTGCCAGCAGCGCGATCTTACCCGAGCAGTACTTC; D gene: NA; clone size: NA; J gene: TRBJ2-7; V gene: TRBV7-9
CDR3 protein: CATSRARSQVPSGYTF; CDR3 DNA: TGTGCCACCAGCAGGGCAAGATCCCAAGTCCCGTCTGGCTACACCTTC; D gene: NA; clone size: NA; J gene: TRBJ1-2; V gene: TRBV15
CDR3 protein: CASRQQNTEAFF; CDR3 DNA: TGTGCCAGCCGGCAGCAGAACACTGAAGCTTTCTTT; D gene: NA; clone size: NA; J gene: TRBJ1-1; V gene: TRBV2
CDR3 protein: CAISEGGGQETQYF; CDR3 DNA: TGTGCCATCAGTGAGGGCGGGGGACAAGAGACCCAGTACTTC; D gene: TRBD2; clone size: NA; J gene: TRBJ2-5; V gene: TRBV10-3
CDR3 protein: CASSITRGTGNEQYF; CDR3 DNA: TGTGCCAGTAGTATAACAAGAGGGACAGGGAACGAGCAGTACTTC; D gene: TRBD1; clone size: NA; J gene: TRBJ2-7; V gene: TRBV19
CDR3 protein: CASSRQYHTDTQYF; CDR3 DNA: TGTGCCAGCAGTAGACAGTACCACACAGATACGCAGTATTTT; D gene: NA; clone size: NA; J gene: TRBJ2-3; V gene: TRBV6-4
CDR3 protein: CASSIQTGEYYEQYF; CDR3 DNA: TGTGCCAGTAGTATTCAAACAGGAGAATACTACGAGCAGTACTTC; D gene: NA; clone size: NA; J gene: TRBJ2-7; V gene: TRBV19
CDR3 protein: CAWSVSDNEKLFF; CDR3 DNA: TGTGCCTGGAGTGTCTCGGATAATGAAAAACTGTTTTTT; D gene: NA; clone size: NA; J gene: TRBJ1-4; V gene: TRBV30
CDR3 protein: CASSRGTTNTGELFF; CDR3 DNA: TGTGCCAGCAGTCGAGGGACTACGAACACCGGGGAGCTGTTTTTT; D gene: TRBD2; clone size: NA; J gene: TRBJ2-2; V gene: TRBV27
CDR3 protein: CASSLGQPGPYEQYF; CDR3 DNA: TGTGCCAGCAGCCTGGGACAGCCAGGGCCCTACGAGCAGTACTTC; D gene: TRBD1; clone size: NA; J gene: TRBJ2-7; V gene: TRBV7-2
CDR3 protein: CATTRGAYSNQPQHF; CDR3 DNA: TGTGCCACCACTCGAGGGGCCTATAGCAATCAGCCCCAGCATTTT; D gene: NA; clone size: NA; J gene: TRBJ1-5; V gene: TRBV28
CDR3 protein: CASSQDHEAPYEQYF; CDR3 DNA: TGTGCCAGCAGCCAAGATCATGAAGCCCCCTACGAGCAGTACTTC; D gene: NA; clone size: NA; J gene: TRBJ2-7; V gene: TRBV4-2
CDR3 protein: CASSPQGGTEAFF; CDR3 DNA: TGTGCCAGCTCACCACAAGGGGGCACTGAAGCTTTCTTT; D gene: NA; clone size: once; J gene: TRBJ1-1; V gene: TRBV18
CDR3 protein: CASSPLTENEKLFF; CDR3 DNA: TGTGCCAGCAGTCCACTAACAGAGAATGAAAAACTGTTTTTT; D gene: NA; clone size: NA; J gene: TRBJ1-4; V gene: TRBV6-5
CDR3 protein: CASSPNGQGAQWAFF; CDR3 DNA: TGTGCCAGCAGCCCGAACGGACAGGGGGCCCAGTGGGCTTTCTTT; D gene: TRBD1; clone size: NA; J gene: TRBJ1-1; V gene: TRBV9
CDR3 protein: CASSFDAHEQYF; CDR3 DNA: TGCGCCAGCAGCTTCGATGCCCACGAGCAGTACTTC; D gene: NA; clone size: once; J gene: TRBJ2-7; V gene: TRBV5-1
CDR3 protein: CASTPGAAGFYGYTF; CDR3 DNA: TGTGCCAGTACCCCCGGGGCCGCAGGGTTCTATGGCTACACCTTC; D gene: NA; clone size: NA; J gene: TRBJ1-2; V gene: TRBV19
CDR3 protein: CASSRLGPNIPGNTIYF; CDR3 DNA: TGCGCCAGCAGCCGCTTGGGACCTAATATCCCCGGAAACACCATATATTTT; D gene: NA; clone size: NA; J gene: TRBJ1-3; V gene: TRBV4-1
CDR3 protein: CAWRGRPTALGYTF; CDR3 DNA: TGTGCCTGGAGGGGTAGGCCCACAGCCCTTGGCTACACCTTC; D gene: NA; clone size: NA; J gene: TRBJ1-2; V gene: TRBV30
CDR3 protein: CASRGNTEAFF; CDR3 DNA: TGTGCCAGCAGGGGGAACACTGAAGCTTTCTTT; D gene: NA; clone size: once; J gene: TRBJ1-1; V gene: TRBV9
CDR3 protein: CASSETNNYGYTF; CDR3 DNA: TGTGCCAGCAGCGAGACAAATAACTATGGCTACACCTTC; D gene: NA; clone size: NA; J gene: TRBJ1-2; V gene: TRBV7-9
CDR3 protein: CASSYSGQGGNEQYF; CDR3 DNA: TGTGCCAGCAGTTACTCGGGACAGGGAGGTAACGAGCAGTACTTC; D gene: TRBD1; clone size: NA; J gene: TRBJ2-7; V gene: TRBV6-6
CDR3 protein: CASSQKPGLAGDSEQFF; CDR3 DNA: TGTGCCAGCAGCCAAAAGCCGGGACTAGCGGGAGACAGTGAGCAGTTCTTC; D gene: TRBD2; clone size: NA; J gene: TRBJ2-1; V gene: TRBV4-2
CDR3 protein: CASSLDGGGYTF; CDR3 DNA: TGTGCCAGCAGCTTAGACGGAGGAGGCTACACCTTC; D gene: NA; clone size: NA; J gene: TRBJ1-2; V gene: TRBV5-4
CDR3 protein: CASSGPGLTYEQYF; CDR3 DNA: TGTGCCAGCAGTGGACCGGGCCTAACCTACGAGCAGTACTTC; D gene: NA; clone size: NA; J gene: TRBJ2-7; V gene: TRBV6-1
CDR3 protein: CASSVQGAKAYNEQFF; CDR3 DNA: TGTGCCAGCAGTGTACAGGGGGCGAAGGCCTACAATGAGCAGTTCTTC; D gene: TRBD1; clone size: NA; J gene: TRBJ2-1; V gene: TRBV28
CDR3 protein: CASSYSSTGNTIYF; CDR3 DNA: TGTGCCAGCAGTTACTCGTCAACTGGAAACACCATATATTTT; D gene: NA; clone size: NA; J gene: TRBJ1-3; V gene: TRBV6-5
CDR3 protein: CATSRGDHSYEQYF; CDR3 DNA: TGTGCGACCTCAAGGGGGGATCACTCCTACGAGCAGTACTTC; D gene: NA; clone size: NA; J gene: TRBJ2-7; V gene: TRBV19
CDR3 protein: CASSIVAGNTIYF; CDR3 DNA: TGTGCCAGTAGTATTGTGGCTGGAAACACCATATATTTT; D gene: NA; clone size: NA; J gene: TRBJ1-3; V gene: TRBV19
CDR3 protein: CASSRNTDTQYF; CDR3 DNA: TGTGCAAGTTCGCGAAATACAGATACGCAGTATTTT; D gene: NA; clone size: once; J gene: TRBJ2-3; V gene: TRBV12-5
CDR3 protein: CASRWSGVYEQYF; CDR3 DNA: TGTGCCAGCAGATGGAGCGGGGTCTACGAGCAGTACTTC; D gene: TRBD2; clone size: NA; J gene: TRBJ2-7; V gene: TRBV28
CDR3 protein: CASSYSSRVNYGYTF; CDR3 DNA: TGTGCCAGCAGTTACTCGAGCAGGGTCAACTATGGCTACACCTTC; D gene: NA; clone size: NA; J gene: TRBJ1-2; V gene: TRBV6-5
CDR3 protein: CASSLGQTATNEKLLF; CDR3 DNA: TGTGCCAGCAGCTTAGGGCAGACAGCAACTAATGAAAAACTGCTTTTT; D gene: NA; clone size: NA; J gene: TRBJ1-4; V gene: TRBV11-2
CDR3 protein: CASSPEAGPEKLFF; CDR3 DNA: TGCGCCAGCAGCCCAGAGGCAGGGCCTGAAAAACTGTTTTTT; D gene: NA; clone size: NA; J gene: TRBJ1-4; V gene: TRBV5-1
CDR3 protein: CASSLMAYGYTF; CDR3 DNA: TGTGCCAGCAGTTTGATGGCCTATGGCTACACCTTC; D gene: NA; clone size: NA; J gene: TRBJ1-2; V gene: TRBV28
CDR3 protein: CASIGLANEQFF; CDR3 DNA: TGTGCCAGTATTGGACTAGCGAATGAGCAGTTCTTC; D gene: TRBD2; clone size: NA; J gene: TRBJ2-1; V gene: TRBV19
CDR3 protein: CASRWSDTTNTGELFF; CDR3 DNA: TGCGCCAGCAGATGGTCGGACACTACGAACACCGGGGAGCTGTTTTTT; D gene: NA; clone size: NA; J gene: TRBJ2-2; V gene: TRBV5-1